This T cell receptor (beta chain) was obtained from a study of OX40 agonist ivuxolimab in advanced cancers. In the study overall: Ivuxolimab was a fully human IgG2 agonistic monoclonal antibody targeting the costimulatory receptor OX40 (CD134). Prior anti-PD-1, anti-PD-L1 or anti-CTLA-4 therapy was permitted, and 30% to 45% of dose-escalation patients had received checkpoint inhibitors. Partial responses occurred in three dose-escalation patients, of whom one had hepatocellular carcinoma and two had cutaneous melanoma. In the dose-escalation cohort, more than 75% of patients were male, and the mean age was approximately 60 years, with a range of roughly 20 to 79. The purpose of peripheral TCRbeta sequencing was to test whether ivuxolimab changed TCR sequence diversity and led to clonal T-cell expansion. Intravenous ivuxolimab was administered to patients every 2 weeks at six dose levels: 0.01, 0.1, 0.3, 1.5, 3 and 10 mg/kg. Among the roughly 52 dose-escalation patients, around 20 had hepatocellular carcinoma, 15 or so melanoma, 9 renal cell carcinoma and 9 head and neck cancer. The paper reports the monotherapy dose-escalation portion (N = 52 patients) of the phase I ivuxolimab trial.

Patients with autoimmune disease history or receiving systemic immunosuppression were excluded from the trial. Peripheral blood for TCR sequencing was collected from all dose cohorts at baseline, on cycle 4 day 1, and on cycle 7 day 1. Samples came from an open-label, multicenter, first-in-human phase I dose-escalation trial of ivuxolimab. Adults with locally advanced or metastatic melanoma, renal cell, hepatocellular, or head and neck squamous cell carcinoma were enrolled in the trial. Before TCR sequencing, CD4+ and CD8+ T cells were separately sorted from peripheral blood. In its sample, this clone was seen once. The clone's antigen remains unknown. It has no much larger one-base neighbor in the sample; base qualities were not kept. In the germline V gene, CDR1 corresponds to SGHTA and CDR2 to FQGNSA. The V end gives up 3 bases and the J end 5 bases, leaving 10 bases in the junction not matched to a gene. Its CDR3 holds 16 amino acids, cysteine through phenylalanine. Just the 48-base CDR3 DNA is kept, in frame starting at base 1.

To sequence the TCRbeta CDR3 region, genomic DNA was isolated from the sorted cells. TCRbeta CDR3 regions were sequenced using the immunoSEQ Assay. Imported from immuneACCESS, the table was reduced by TCRdb to in-frame sequences with V and J called. These copies leave out some clones; in studies compared against another copy, an unresolved V gene accounts for under half, and the cause of the remainder is not known. This sample comprises tens of thousands of clones, 81% of them detected only once. The ten largest clones capture roughly 5.3% of the sample. Broad study findings and their caveats: Which antigens the clonally expanded peripheral T cells were specific for was not determined. Low levels of normalized T-cell clonal expansion were also seen in some nonresponding patients. At doses of 0.1 to 3.0 mg/kg, clonal expansion of both CD4+ and CD8+ T cells in blood was seen between baseline and week 6. After ivuxolimab, more expanded clones were found on average in CD8+ T cells than in CD4+ T cells. Partial responders in the 0.1-3.0 mg/kg groups had among the lowest normalized peripheral clonal expansion, especially among CD8+ T cells.

The sequence was obtained from an adult with an advanced solid tumor such as melanoma, head and neck, liver or kidney cancer. The sequence links TRBV7-2 to TRBJ2-5, with 9 central nucleotides matching TRBD1. The material sequenced was CD4+ or CD8+ T cells sorted from blood, taken in a trial of the OX40 agonist ivuxolimab. The CDR3 reads as follows: CASSLAARGQGETQYF. The nucleotides are TGTGCCAGCAGCTTGGCCGCCCGTGGACAGGGGGAGACCCAGTACTTC.